These 25 T cell receptor beta chains came from one sample sequenced in a study of human T cells and chemical hapten exposure. The time point was: pre-sensitization, week 0. Described treatment: therapeutic diphenylcyclopropenone sensitization with weekly scalp DPC. TCRdb redid the calling of the RACE reads with MiXCR, one entry per CDR3 protein. The table records 180,000 or so distinct CDR3 sequences, around 30% of them present only once. The sequenced sample was whole blood, obtained in connection with sensitization to the hapten diphenylcyclopropenone (DPC). These receptors all stem from a woman in her twenties or thirties with alopecia areata. Some clones in this sample may be carry-over from other donors' samples.

The table lists this clonotype with a few counts. The chain recombines TRBV30 with TRBJ2-1, with unresolved D. The CDR3 runs 14 residues. V lost 8 bases, J lost 0 bases, and 14 bases lay in between. CDR1 GTSNPN and CDR2 SVGIG come from the germline V gene (reference sequence). CDR3 amino acids: CAGIYYPSYNEQFF. The CDR3 bases are TGTGCCGGAATTTATTATCCCTCCTACAATGAGCAGTTCTTC.

This clonotype was seen at least ten times. The chain uses TRBV7-9 and TRBJ1-2; TRBD1 is a possible D gene (6 bases). Germline lookup yields CDR1 SEHNR and CDR2 FQNEAQ (reference sequence). This CDR3 has 15 amino acids. V was pared by 5 bases and J by 6 bases, with 19 bases between. The CDR3 DNA is TGTGCCAGCAGCGCATACAGGGTGATAGGGAATGGCTACACCTTC. This sequence encodes CASSAYRVIGNGYTF. Complete variable domain (other parts from reference TRBV7-9 and TRBJ1-2): DTGVSQNPRHKITKRGQNVTFRCDPISEHNRLYWYRQTLGQGPEFLTYFQNEAQLEKSRLLSDRFSAERPKGSFSTLEIQRTEQGDSAMYLCASSAYRVIGNGYTFGSGTRLTVV.

This clonotype occurred once. The chain couples TRBV18 to TRBJ2-6, with TRBD1 matching over 10 bases. Per the germline V gene, CDR1 is KGHSH and CDR2 is LQKENI. Trimming took 5 bases from V and 2 from J; bases not matched to a gene: 3. The CDR3 runs 16 residues. The CDR3 loop is CASSNGQGAGANVLTF. CDR3 nucleotides: TGTGCCAGCTCAAACGGACAGGGGGCTGGGGCCAACGTCCTGACTTTC.

This chain joins TRBV5-5 and TRBJ1-6; unclear D gene. The germline CDR1 and CDR2 sequences are SGHKS and YYEKEE (reference sequence). The CDR3 is made up of 14 amino acids. Trimming left V 4 bases short and J 6 bases short, with 11 bases between. The chain's CDR3 is CASSEGGSNSPLHF. CDR3 in DNA: TGTGCCAGCAGCGAGGGAGGGAGTAATTCACCCCTCCACTTT.

The V and J genes are TRBV4-3 and TRBJ1-6; 7 nucleotides align to TRBD1. V was clipped by 0 bases and J by 9 bases; unmatched bases: 5. This CDR3 has 15 amino acids. The germline V gene encodes CDR1 LGHNA and CDR2 YSLEER. CDR3 sequence (DNA): TGCGCCAGCAGCCAAGATGGACAGGTCCCTTCACCCCTCCACTTT. Protein: CASSQDGQVPSPLHF.

This rearrangement joins TRBV9 to TRBJ1-2; D is unresolved. Trimming took 3 bases from V and 0 from J, leaving 6 bases between them. The CDR3 covers 13 residues. Germline CDR1 is SGDLS and CDR2 is YYNGEE. The CDR3 loop is CASSDSSNYGYTF. For the CDR3, the DNA is TGTGCCAGCAGCGACAGTTCTAACTATGGCTACACCTTC.

The chain links TRBV20-1 to TRBJ2-7, with D uncertain. V shed 4 bases and J shed 1 base, with 11 bases lying between them. CDR3 size: 13 residues. Germline V CDR1 and CDR2: DFQATT, SNEGSKA (reference sequence). CDR3 in DNA: TGCAGTGCTACGACGGCCGGGTCCTACGAGCAGTACTTC. It codes for CSATTAGSYEQYF.

The chain joins TRBV2 to TRBJ2-5, with D perhaps TRBD1 (6 bases). This CDR3 has 13 residues. Germline CDR1 SNHLY, CDR2 FYNNEI. The V and J ends lost 7 bases and 5 bases respectively, with 14 bases between them. Written as DNA, the CDR3 is TGTGCCAGCAACGGACAGAGCCGGGAGACCCAGTACTTC. Residues: CASNGQSRETQYF.

This CDR3 reads CASSGAGGKKKIDTQYF. CDR3 nucleotides: TGTGCCAGCAGCGGAGCGGGGGGGAAGAAGAAAATAGATACGCAGTATTTT. The chain joins TRBV7-2 to TRBJ2-3; TRBD2 matches at 10 bases. CDR3 length: 17 amino acids. The germline gives CDR1 SGHTA, CDR2 FQGNSA. V was pared by 5 bases and J by 5 bases, with 13 bases of the junction left unmatched.

The CDR3 DNA sequence: TGTGCCAGCAGCCCCAGGACAGGTGGGACTGAAGCTTTCTTT. Amino acid sequence: CASSPRTGGTEAFF. The chain uses TRBV25-1 and TRBJ1-1; 7 bases are a match to TRBD1. V shed 6 bases and J 5 bases; nucleotides not matched to a gene: 9. CDR3 length: 14 amino acids. Germline-derived CDR1 and CDR2 are MGHDK and SYGVNS. The full variable domain, completed using reference TRBV25-1 and TRBJ1-1, is EADIYQTPRYLVIGTGKKITLECSQTMGHDKMYWYQQDPGMELHLIHYSYGVNSTEKGDLSSESTVSRIRTEHFPLTLESARPSHTSQYLCASSPRTGGTEAFFGQGTRLTVV.

V usage is TRBV6-2 or TRBV6-3 and J usage is TRBJ1-5; D unclear. Germline V gives CDR1 MNHEY, CDR2 SVGEGT. Deletions cut 6 bases from V and 4 bases from J, with 13 bases between. The CDR3 length is 14 residues. CDR3 in amino acids: CASSFERRNQPQHF. CDR3 DNA: TGTGCCAGCAGCTTCGAACGGAGAAATCAGCCCCAGCATTTT.

The chain couples TRBV28 to TRBJ2-7; 7 bases align to TRBD1. Germline CDR1 is MDHEN and CDR2 is SYDVKM. The CDR3 totals 13 residues. J gave up 6 bases and V 3 bases, and 5 bases lay outside the gene matches. The CDR3 DNA reads TGTGCCAGCAGTTTCCCACACAGGGGCGAGCAGTACTTC. Encoded protein: CASSFPHRGEQYF.

This clonotype was recorded many times. The rearrangement joins TRBV11-2 to TRBJ2-7, with D unclear. The CDR3 is made up of 12 amino acids. The germline V gene has CDR1 SGHAT and CDR2 FQNNGV. V lost 5 bases and J lost 5, with 10 bases in between. CDR3 in amino acids: CASSLQGHEQYF. The CDR3, as DNA: TGTGCCAGCAGCCTCCAAGGCCACGAGCAGTACTTC.

The V gene is TRBV5-1, the J gene TRBJ1-5; D is uncertain. The CDR3 has 13 residues. The ends were cut back, 4 bases at V and 7 bases at J, with 12 bases in the middle. Germline V lookup: CDR1 SGHRS, CDR2 YFSETQ. CDR3 residues: CASSIRSGQPQHF. CDR3 nucleotide sequence: TGCGCCAGCAGCATCCGATCGGGGCAGCCCCAGCATTTT.

As for this clonotype: Relative to the germline gene, one junction end is altered; a read error may explain this. CDR3 in DNA: TGTGGACTAGCGGACACAGATACGCAGTATTTT. Translating gives CGLADTDTQYF. V usage is TRBV20-1 and J usage is TRBJ2-3; 10 positions agree with TRBD2. Germline V gene lookup returns CDR1 DFQATT and CDR2 SNEGSKA (reference sequence). The CDR3 length is 11 residues.

The chain combines TRBV6-2 or TRBV6-3 with TRBJ2-3; D is unclear. The V gene's germline CDR1 is MNHEY and CDR2 SVGEGT. Trimming stripped 6 bases from V and 0 bases from J, with 16 bases between. This CDR3 has 16 amino acids. In DNA form, the CDR3 reads TGTGCCAGCAGAACCCAAACTGGATCTAGCACAGATACGCAGTATTTT. The encoded protein is CASRTQTGSSTDTQYF.

The chain uses TRBV29-1 and TRBJ1-1; TRBD1 is a possible D gene (5 bases). Between the trimmed V and J ends, which lost 7 bases and 0 bases, there was a span of 24 bases. Per the germline V gene, CDR1 is SQVTM and CDR2 is ANQGSEA. This CDR3 has 17 residues. The CDR3, as DNA: TGCAGCGGGATAGGGTGGGGGACCGGGACGGTGAACACTGAAGCTTTCTTT. As protein: CSGIGWGTGTVNTEAFF.

Here the CDR3 DNA reads TGTGCCATCAGTGACAGCAATCAGCCCCAGCATTTT. It encodes CAISDSNQPQHF. This chain joins TRBV10-3 and TRBJ1-5; the D is unclear. The CDR3 extends over 12 amino acids. Per germline, CDR1 ENHRY and CDR2 SYGVKD. V dropped 3 bases and J dropped 1 base, with 1 base sitting between them.

There are a few counts of this clonotype. The chain recombines TRBV6-2 or TRBV6-3 with TRBJ2-1; 12 nucleotides align to TRBD2. The CDR3 runs 15 residues. Trimming at V came to 5 bases and at J to 9 bases, leaving 8 bases not matched to a gene. CDR1 is MNHEY and CDR2 is SVGEGT in the germline V gene. The CDR3 DNA follows: TGTGCCAGCAGTCACGGACTAGCGGGAATCTTTGAGCAGTTCTTC. Protein: CASSHGLAGIFEQFF.

The gene calls are TRBV5-5 and TRBJ2-5, with D perhaps matching TRBD1 (7 bases). Germline assignment: CDR1 SGHKS and CDR2 YYEKEE (reference sequence). Trimming took 1 base from V and 5 from J, leaving 12 bases between them. This CDR3 comprises 14 residues. The CDR3 loop reads CASSLLQGRETQYF. CDR3 bases: TGTGCCAGCAGCTTGTTACAGGGGAGGGAGACCCAGTACTTC.

The sample holds a few counts of this clonotype. The V call is TRBV4-2, the J call TRBJ1-3; no clear D. The V gene's germline CDR1 is LGHNA and CDR2 YNFKEQ. V was cut by 1 base and J by 0 bases, with 7 bases left in between. This CDR3 is 15 amino acids long. The DNA for the CDR3 is TGTGCCAGCAGCCAAGGTCCCGTCTCTGGAAACACCATATATTTT. Translated: CASSQGPVSGNTIYF.

This chain links TRBV28 with TRBJ2-2; weak D call: TRBD1 (5 bases). In germline, CDR1 is MDHEN, CDR2 SYDVKM. This CDR3 region has 14 residues. Between the trimmed V and J ends, which lost 5 bases and 8 bases, there was a span of 15 bases. Here the CDR3 reads CASSPRRVSGELFF. CDR3 DNA: TGTGCCAGCAGTCCGCGCAGGGTATCGGGGGAGCTGTTTTTT.

The V and J genes are TRBV5-1 and TRBJ2-1; 11 bases are a match to TRBD2. CDR3 length: 18 amino acids. The germline gives CDR1 SGHRS, CDR2 YFSETQ. V trimming: 4 bases; J trimming: 0 bases; junction bases outside the gene matches: 9. CDR3 protein: CASSLGLAGWGSYNEQFF. The CDR3 coding sequence is TGCGCCAGCAGCCTAGGACTAGCGGGCTGGGGCTCCTACAATGAGCAGTTCTTC. Full variable domain (rest looked up from reference TRBV5-1 and TRBJ2-1): KAGVTQTPRYLIKTRGQQVTLSCSPISGHRSVSWYQQTPGQGLQFLFEYFSETQRNKGNFPGRFSGRQFSNSRSEMNVSTLELGDSALYLCASSLGLAGWGSYNEQFFGPGTRLTVL.

This clonotype has more than one count but fewer than ten. The V gene is TRBV20-1, the J gene TRBJ1-2; D is ambiguous. The V gene's germline CDR1 is DFQATT and CDR2 SNEGSKA (reference sequence). The germline V and J ends were trimmed by 3 bases and 4 bases, with 12 bases remaining between them. The CDR3 consists of 13 residues. This CDR3 reads CSARDGVTYGYTF. In nucleotides, the CDR3 is TGCAGTGCTAGGGACGGGGTTACCTATGGCTACACCTTC.

The chain recombines TRBV5-5 with TRBJ1-6; D call uncertain. This CDR3 has 12 amino acids. Germline CDR1 reads SGHKS; CDR2 reads YYEKEE (reference sequence). V was shortened by 4 bases and J by 8 bases, with 7 bases between the two germline ends. This chain's CDR3 is CASSPTDSPLHF. The CDR3 DNA reads TGTGCCAGCAGCCCGACGGATTCACCCCTCCACTTT. The full variable domain, its missing parts supplied by reference TRBV5-5 and TRBJ1-6, is DAGVTQSPTHLIKTRGQQVTLRCSPISGHKSVSWYQQVLGQGPQFIFQYYEKEERGRGNFPDRFSARQFPNYSSELNVNALLLGDSALYLCASSPTDSPLHFGNGTRLTVT.